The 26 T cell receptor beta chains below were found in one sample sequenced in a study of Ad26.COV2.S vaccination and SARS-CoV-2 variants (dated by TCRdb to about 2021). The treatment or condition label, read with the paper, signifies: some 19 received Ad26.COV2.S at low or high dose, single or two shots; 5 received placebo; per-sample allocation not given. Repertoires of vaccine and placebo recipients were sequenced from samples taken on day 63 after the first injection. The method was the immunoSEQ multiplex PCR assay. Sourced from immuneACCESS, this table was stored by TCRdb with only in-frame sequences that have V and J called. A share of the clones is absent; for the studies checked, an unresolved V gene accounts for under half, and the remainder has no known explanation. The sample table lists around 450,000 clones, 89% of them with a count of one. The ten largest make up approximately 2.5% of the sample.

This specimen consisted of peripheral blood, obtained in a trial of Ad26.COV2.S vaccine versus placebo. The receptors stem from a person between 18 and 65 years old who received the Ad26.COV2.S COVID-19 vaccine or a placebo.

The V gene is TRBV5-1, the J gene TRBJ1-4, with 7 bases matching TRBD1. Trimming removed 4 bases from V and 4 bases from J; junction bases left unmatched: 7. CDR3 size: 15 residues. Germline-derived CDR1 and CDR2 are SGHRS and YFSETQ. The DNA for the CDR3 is TGCGCCAGCAGCGCGCTGACAGGGCGTAATGAAAAACTGTTTTTT. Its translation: CASSALTGRNEKLFF. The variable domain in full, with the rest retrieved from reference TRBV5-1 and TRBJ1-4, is KAGVTQTPRYLIKTRGQQVTLSCSPISGHRSVSWYQQTPGQGLQFLFEYFSETQRNKGNFPGRFSGRQFSNSRSEMNVSTLELGDSALYLCASSALTGRNEKLFFGSGTQLSVL.

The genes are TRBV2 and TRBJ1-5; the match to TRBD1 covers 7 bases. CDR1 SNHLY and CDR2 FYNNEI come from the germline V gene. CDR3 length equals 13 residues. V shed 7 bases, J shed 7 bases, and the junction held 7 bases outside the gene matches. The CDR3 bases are TGTGCCAGCATGACAGGGTGGGAACAGCCCCAGCATTTT. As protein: CASMTGWEQPQHF.

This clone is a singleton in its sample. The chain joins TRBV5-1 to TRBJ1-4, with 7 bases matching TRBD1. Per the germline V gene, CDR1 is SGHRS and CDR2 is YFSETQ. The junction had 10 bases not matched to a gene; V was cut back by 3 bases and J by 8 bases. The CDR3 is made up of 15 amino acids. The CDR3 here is CASSSTGDQTEKLFF. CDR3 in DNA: TGCGCCAGCAGCTCCACAGGGGATCAAACCGAAAAACTGTTTTTT. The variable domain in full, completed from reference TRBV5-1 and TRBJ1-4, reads KAGVTQTPRYLIKTRGQQVTLSCSPISGHRSVSWYQQTPGQGLQFLFEYFSETQRNKGNFPGRFSGRQFSNSRSEMNVSTLELGDSALYLCASSSTGDQTEKLFFGSGTQLSVL.

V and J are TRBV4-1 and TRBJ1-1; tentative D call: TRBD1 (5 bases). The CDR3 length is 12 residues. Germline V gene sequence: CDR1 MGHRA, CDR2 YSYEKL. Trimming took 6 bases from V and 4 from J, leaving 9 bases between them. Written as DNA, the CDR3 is TGCGCCAGCAGGGGGCCCACCACTGAAGCTTTCTTT. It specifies CASRGPTTEAFF.

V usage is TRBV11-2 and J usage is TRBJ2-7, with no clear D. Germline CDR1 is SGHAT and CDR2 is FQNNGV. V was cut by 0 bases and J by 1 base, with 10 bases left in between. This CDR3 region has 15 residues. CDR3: CASSLDGRSSYEQYV. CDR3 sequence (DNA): TGTGCCAGCAGCTTAGATGGGCGGAGTTCCTACGAGCAGTACGTC.

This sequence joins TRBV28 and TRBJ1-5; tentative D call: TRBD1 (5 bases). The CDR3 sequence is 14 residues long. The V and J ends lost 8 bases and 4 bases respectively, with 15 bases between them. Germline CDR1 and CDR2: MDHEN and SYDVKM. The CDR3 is CASAPLDRNQPQHF. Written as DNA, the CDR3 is TGTGCCAGCGCCCCTCTAGACAGAAATCAGCCCCAGCATTTT.

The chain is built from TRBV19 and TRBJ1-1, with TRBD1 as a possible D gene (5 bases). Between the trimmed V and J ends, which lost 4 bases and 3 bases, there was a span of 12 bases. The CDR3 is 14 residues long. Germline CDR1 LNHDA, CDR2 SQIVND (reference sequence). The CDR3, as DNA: TGTGCCAGTAGTAGGGAAGGGGACTACACTGAAGCTTTCTTT. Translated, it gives CASSREGDYTEAFF.

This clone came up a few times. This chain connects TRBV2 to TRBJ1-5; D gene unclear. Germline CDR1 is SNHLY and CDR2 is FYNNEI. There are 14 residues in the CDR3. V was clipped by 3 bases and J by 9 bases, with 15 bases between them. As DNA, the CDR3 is TGTGCCAGCAGTGAGAAAGCGGGATTTTCGCCCCAGCATTTT. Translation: CASSEKAGFSPQHF.

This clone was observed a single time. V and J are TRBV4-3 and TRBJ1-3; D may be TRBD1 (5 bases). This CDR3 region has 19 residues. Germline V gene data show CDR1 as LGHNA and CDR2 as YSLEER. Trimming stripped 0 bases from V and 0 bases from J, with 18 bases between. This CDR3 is CASSQEIVGGVYSGNTIYF. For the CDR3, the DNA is TGCGCCAGCAGCCAAGAGATAGTGGGGGGGGTCTACTCTGGAAACACCATATATTTT.

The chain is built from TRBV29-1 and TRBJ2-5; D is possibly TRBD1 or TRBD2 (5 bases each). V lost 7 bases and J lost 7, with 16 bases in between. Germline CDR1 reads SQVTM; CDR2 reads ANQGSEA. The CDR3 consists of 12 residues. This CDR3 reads CSAQGTVGTQYF. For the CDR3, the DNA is TGCAGCGCCCAAGGGACCGTCGGGACCCAGTACTTC.

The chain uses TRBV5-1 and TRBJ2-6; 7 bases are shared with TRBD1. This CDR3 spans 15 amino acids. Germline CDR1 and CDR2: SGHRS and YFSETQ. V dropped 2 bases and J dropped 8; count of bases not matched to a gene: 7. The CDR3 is CASSLWTGLTNVLTF. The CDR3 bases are TGCGCCAGCAGCTTATGGACAGGCCTGACCAACGTCCTGACTTTC.

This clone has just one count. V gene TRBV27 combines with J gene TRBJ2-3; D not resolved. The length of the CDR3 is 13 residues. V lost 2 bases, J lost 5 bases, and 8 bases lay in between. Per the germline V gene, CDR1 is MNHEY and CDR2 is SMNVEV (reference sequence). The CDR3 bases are TGTGCCAGCAGTTTACTTGACCTAGATACGCAGTATTTT. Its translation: CASSLLDLDTQYF.

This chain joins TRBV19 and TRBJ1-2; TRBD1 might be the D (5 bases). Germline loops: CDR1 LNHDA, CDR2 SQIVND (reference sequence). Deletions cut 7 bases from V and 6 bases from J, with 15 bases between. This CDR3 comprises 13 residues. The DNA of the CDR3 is TGTGCCAGTACGTCACAGGTTATGGATGGCTACACCTTC. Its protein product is CASTSQVMDGYTF.

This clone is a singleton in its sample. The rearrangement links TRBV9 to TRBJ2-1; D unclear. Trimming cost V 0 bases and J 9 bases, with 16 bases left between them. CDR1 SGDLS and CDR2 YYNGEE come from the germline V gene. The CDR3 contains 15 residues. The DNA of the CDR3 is TGTGCCAGCAGCGTAGATGGTAGTACGGTTGGTGAGCAGTTCTTC. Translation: CASSVDGSTVGEQFF.

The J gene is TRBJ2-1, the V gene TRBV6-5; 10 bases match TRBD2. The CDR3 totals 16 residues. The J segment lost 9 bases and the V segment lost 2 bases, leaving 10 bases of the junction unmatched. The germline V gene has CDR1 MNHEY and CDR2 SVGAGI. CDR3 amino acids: CASSYDELAGVGEQFF. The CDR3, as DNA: TGTGCCAGCAGTTACGACGAGCTAGCGGGAGTGGGTGAGCAGTTCTTC.

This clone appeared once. The CDR3 nucleotides are TGTGCCAGCAGCCAAGGGACCGCCGACGGTGAGCAGTTCTTC. Amino acids: CASSQGTADGEQFF. V usage is TRBV3-1 (or the pseudogene TRBV3-2) and J usage is TRBJ2-1, with unresolved D. The germline CDR1 and CDR2 sequences are LGHDT and YNNKEL (reference sequence). Trimming left V 1 base short and J 9 bases short, with 13 bases between. This CDR3 is built from 14 residues.

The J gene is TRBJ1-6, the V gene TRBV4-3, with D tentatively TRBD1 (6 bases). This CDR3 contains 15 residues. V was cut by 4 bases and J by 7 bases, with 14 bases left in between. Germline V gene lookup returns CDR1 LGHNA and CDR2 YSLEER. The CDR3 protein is CASSLTGRRNSPLHF. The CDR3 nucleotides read TGCGCCAGCAGCCTTACAGGGAGGCGGAATTCACCCCTCCACTTT.

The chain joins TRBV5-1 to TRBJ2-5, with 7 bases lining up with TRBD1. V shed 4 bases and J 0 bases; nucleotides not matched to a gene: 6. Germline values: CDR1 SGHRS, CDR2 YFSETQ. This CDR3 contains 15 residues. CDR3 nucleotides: TGCGCCAGCAGCATGATAGGGACAGACCAAGAGACCCAGTACTTC. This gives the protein CASSMIGTDQETQYF.

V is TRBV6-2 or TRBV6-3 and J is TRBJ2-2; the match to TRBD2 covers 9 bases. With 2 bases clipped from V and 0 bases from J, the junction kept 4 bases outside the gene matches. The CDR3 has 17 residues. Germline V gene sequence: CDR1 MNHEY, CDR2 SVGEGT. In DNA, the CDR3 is TGTGCCAGCAGTTACGAGAGCGGGGGGTCGAACACCGGGGAGCTGTTTTTT. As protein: CASSYESGGSNTGELFF.

The DNA of the CDR3 is TGTGCCAGCAGTTGGGGCCTGGGGAACACTGAAGCTTTCTTT. This gives the protein CASSWGLGNTEAFF. This rearrangement joins TRBV6-5 to TRBJ1-1; possible D gene TRBD1, 5 bases. Germline CDR1 MNHEY, CDR2 SVGAGI. V lost 4 bases and J 1 base, leaving 10 bases between the germline ends. The CDR3 is 14 residues long.

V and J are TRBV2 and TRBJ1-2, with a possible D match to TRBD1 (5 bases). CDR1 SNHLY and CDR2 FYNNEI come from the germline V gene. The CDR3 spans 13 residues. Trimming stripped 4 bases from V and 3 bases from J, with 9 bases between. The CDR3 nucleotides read TGTGCCAGCAGTGGGGGCAGCTACTATGGCTACACCTTC. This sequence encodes CASSGGSYYGYTF.

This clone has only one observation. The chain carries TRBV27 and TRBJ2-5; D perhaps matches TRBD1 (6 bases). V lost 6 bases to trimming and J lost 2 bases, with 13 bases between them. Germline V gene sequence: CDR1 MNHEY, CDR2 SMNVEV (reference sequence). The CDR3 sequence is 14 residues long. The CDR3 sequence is CASRIGQWQETQYF. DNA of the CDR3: TGTGCCAGCAGAATAGGACAGTGGCAAGAGACCCAGTACTTC.

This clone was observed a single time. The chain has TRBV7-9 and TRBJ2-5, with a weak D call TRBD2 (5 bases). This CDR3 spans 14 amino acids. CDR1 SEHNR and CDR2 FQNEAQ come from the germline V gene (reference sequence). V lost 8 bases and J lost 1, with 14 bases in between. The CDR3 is CASALFSVQETQYF. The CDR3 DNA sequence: TGTGCCAGCGCCCTATTTAGCGTCCAAGAGACCCAGTACTTC.

CDR3 residues: CASTLVANEKLFF. The CDR3 region has the DNA TGTGCCAGCACCCTTGTGGCTAATGAAAAACTGTTTTTT. The J gene is TRBJ1-4, the V gene TRBV28; D ambiguous. CDR1 is MDHEN, CDR2 SYDVKM, per germline. This CDR3 has 13 residues. V lost 7 bases to trimming and J lost 3 bases, with 9 bases between them.

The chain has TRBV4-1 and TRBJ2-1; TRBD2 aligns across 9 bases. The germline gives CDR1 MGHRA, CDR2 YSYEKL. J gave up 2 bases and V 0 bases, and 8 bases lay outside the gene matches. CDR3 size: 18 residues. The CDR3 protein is CASSQDGSGGSAYNEQFF. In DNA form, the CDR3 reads TGCGCCAGCAGCCAAGATGGTAGCGGGGGCTCTGCCTACAATGAGCAGTTCTTC.

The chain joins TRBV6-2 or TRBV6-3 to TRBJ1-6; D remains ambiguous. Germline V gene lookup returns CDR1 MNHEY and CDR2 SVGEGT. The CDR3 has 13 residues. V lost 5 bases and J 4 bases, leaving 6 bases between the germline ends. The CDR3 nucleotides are TGTGCCAGCAGTCTCGGATATAATTCACCCCTCCACTTT. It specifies CASSLGYNSPLHF.